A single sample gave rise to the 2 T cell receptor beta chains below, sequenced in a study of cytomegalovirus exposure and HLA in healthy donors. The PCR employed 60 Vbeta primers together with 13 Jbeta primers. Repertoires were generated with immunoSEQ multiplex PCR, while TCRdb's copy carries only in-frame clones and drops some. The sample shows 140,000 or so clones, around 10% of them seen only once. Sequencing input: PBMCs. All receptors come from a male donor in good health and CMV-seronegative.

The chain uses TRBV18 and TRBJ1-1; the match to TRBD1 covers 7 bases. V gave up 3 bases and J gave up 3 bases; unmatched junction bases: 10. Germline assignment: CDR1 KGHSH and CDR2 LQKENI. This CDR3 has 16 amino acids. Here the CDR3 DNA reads TGTGCCAGCTCACCTTCGACAGGGAAGAAGGACACTGAAGCTTTCTTT. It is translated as CASSPSTGKKDTEAFF. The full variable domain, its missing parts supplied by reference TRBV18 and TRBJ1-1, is NAGVMQNPRHLVRRRGQEARLRCSPMKGHSHVYWYRQLPEEGLKFMVYLQKENIIDESGMPKERFSAEFPKEGPSILRIQQVVRGDSAAYFCASSPSTGKKDTEAFFGQGTRLTVV.

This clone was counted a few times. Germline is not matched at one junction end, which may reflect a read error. The CDR3 reads CAWRQITLCF. The CDR3 nucleotides are TGTGCCTGGAGACAAATTACCCTGTGCTTC. The chain recombines TRBV30 with TRBJ1-2; no definite D call. The length of the CDR3 is 10 residues. Germline V gene data show CDR1 as GTSNPN and CDR2 as SVGIG (reference sequence).